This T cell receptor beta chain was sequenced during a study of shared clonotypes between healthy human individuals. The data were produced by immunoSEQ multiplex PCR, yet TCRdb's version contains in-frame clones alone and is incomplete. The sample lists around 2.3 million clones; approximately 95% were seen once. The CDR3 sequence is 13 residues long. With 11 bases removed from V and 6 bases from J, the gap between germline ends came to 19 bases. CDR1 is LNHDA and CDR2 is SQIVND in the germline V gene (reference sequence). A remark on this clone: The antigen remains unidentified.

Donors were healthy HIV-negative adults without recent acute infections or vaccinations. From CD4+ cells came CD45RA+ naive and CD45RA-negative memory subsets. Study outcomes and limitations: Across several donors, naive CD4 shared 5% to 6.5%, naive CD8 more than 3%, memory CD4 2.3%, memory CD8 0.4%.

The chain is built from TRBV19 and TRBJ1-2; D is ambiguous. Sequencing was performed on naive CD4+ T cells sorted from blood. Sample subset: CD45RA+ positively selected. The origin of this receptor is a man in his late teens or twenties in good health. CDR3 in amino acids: CASKRRGVDGYTF. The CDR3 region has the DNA TGTGCCTCAAAAAGGCGGGGAGTTGATGGCTACACCTTC.